This entry concerns a single T cell receptor (beta chain). What it binds is not known. Profiling relied on immunoSEQ multiplex PCR, and the TCRdb table lists in-frame clones only, not all of them. This table holds approximately 44,000 clones, roughly 80% found once. Time point in this sample: recipient sample about 28 days before transplant, after cytoreduction. Samples: about 28 days before transplant, then days 30, 100 and 180 after. The data stem from a study of T cell clonotyping in hematopoietic cell transplantation. Study-wide findings and caveats: At the given depth, recipient repertoires were over 95% de novo clonotypes. No sorting was done, leaving CD4 and CD8 contributions mixed.

Germline V lookup: CDR1 LGHNA, CDR2 YSLEER. There are 15 residues in the CDR3. V lost 0 bases to trimming and J lost 5 bases, with 13 bases between them. V gene TRBV4-3 combines with J gene TRBJ1-2, with D hard to call. This sample comprised peripheral blood mononuclear cells, obtained before stem cell transplant. This TCR was sampled from a man aged 55-75 years with myelodysplastic syndrome. Some clones in this sample may be carry-over from other donors' samples. Here the CDR3 reads CASSQDLGRGYGYTF. The CDR3, as DNA: TGCGCCAGCAGCCAAGATCTGGGCCGGGGTTATGGCTACACCTTC.